Here is one T cell receptor (beta chain) with its context. Antigen: not known. These data come from a study of cytomegalovirus exposure and HLA in healthy donors. General study results and limits: Most TCR sequences were rare, but some public TCRs occurred in many donors. Reports indicated that the classifier achieved high specificity and sensitivity in diagnosing cytomegalovirus status.

The CDR3 is made up of 15 amino acids. Unmatched junction bases numbered 11, after V lost 6 bases and J lost 6 bases. Germline V lookup: CDR1 MDHEN, CDR2 SYDVKM. The PCR used 60 Vbeta and 13 Jbeta primers. Sequenced by immunoSEQ multiplex PCR; TCRdb stores in-frame clones only, minus some. The sample has about 150,000 clones; around 74% are singletons. The rearrangement links TRBV28 to TRBJ2-1; TRBD1 matches 7 bases. The sample taken for sequencing was PBMCs. The TCR originated in a man in his late teens or twenties in good health and CMV-seronegative. CDR3 nucleotides: TGTGCCAGCAGAACTGGGGCAGGGGGAACCAATGAGCAGTTCTTC. This translates into CASRTGAGGTNEQFF.